This TCR beta chain originates from a study of T cell responses to AZD1222 COVID-19 vaccine. The repertoire was sequenced with immunoSEQ multiplex PCR; TCRdb's copy has only in-frame clones and lacks some. The sample has 140,000 or so clones, 75% to 90% seen once. General study results and limits: Scientists sampled the repertoires only once the peak T cell response had passed. Clonal diversity was possibly underestimated; the donors were predominantly white British and more often female. Spike-specific TCR breadth and depth were elevated following two AZD1222 doses. Nearly half of spike-specific TCRs reportedly target variant regions that are unmutated in the B.1.351 and B.1.1.7 variants.

About this clone: Antigen unknown.

Germline assignment: CDR1 KGHSH and CDR2 LQKENI. This CDR3 has 18 residues. Trimming removed 6 bases from V and 8 bases from J, with 28 bases in between. The TCR originated in an adult in good health. This rearrangement joins TRBV18 to TRBJ1-4, with unresolved D. The sample consisted of peripheral blood, taken on day 0 of AZD1222 vaccination. CDR3 sequence reads: CASSATLTRTEPGEKLFF. The CDR3 bases are TGTGCCAGCTCTGCCACCCTCACACGAACGGAGCCAGGAGAAAAACTGTTTTTT.